This passage covers 7 T cell receptor beta chains from one sample sequenced in a study of cytomegalovirus exposure and HLA in healthy donors (dated by TCRdb to the late 2010s). The receptor library was made with the immunoSEQ multiplex PCR assay. For the multiplex PCR, a mixture combining 60 forward primers for TCR Vbeta segments and 13 reverse primers for TCR Jbeta segments was used. Imported from immuneACCESS, the table was reduced by TCRdb to in-frame sequences with V and J called. These copies leave out some clones; in studies compared against another copy, an unresolved V gene accounts for under half, and the cause of the remainder is not known. For this sample the table gives some 140,000 clones, of which approximately 84% were detected only once. The ten largest clones add up to around 1.5% of the sample. Sample: PBMCs. The receptor set was obtained from a woman in her late teens or twenties in good health and CMV-seronegative.

In its sample, this clone was seen a few times. The chain is built from TRBV7-2 and TRBJ1-2; TRBD1 matches at 9 bases. The V gene's germline CDR1 is SGHTA and CDR2 FQGNSA. V dropped 5 bases and J dropped 6; count of bases not matched to a gene: 7. The CDR3 has 14 residues. CDR3 nucleotide sequence: TGTGCCAGCAGCGCTAGACAGGGGGTCGATGGCTACACCTTC. It yields the protein CASSARQGVDGYTF.

The chain has TRBV6-1 and TRBJ2-3; a weak D match, TRBD1 (6 bases). Deletions cut 5 bases from V and 6 bases from J, with 18 bases between. The CDR3 runs to 15 residues. The germline gives CDR1 MNHNS, CDR2 SASEGT. The CDR3 DNA is TGTGCCAGCAGTCCCCTGGGCGGTGGGGGCGATACGCAGTATTTT. Amino acid sequence: CASSPLGGGGDTQYF.

The chain has TRBV27 and TRBJ1-2, with TRBD1 matching over 9 bases. V trimming: 3 bases; J trimming: 3 bases; junction bases outside the gene matches: 2. Germline V gives CDR1 MNHEY, CDR2 SMNVEV (reference sequence). The CDR3 has 14 residues. The CDR3 sequence is CASSFRTGDYGYTF. The CDR3 DNA reads as TGTGCCAGCAGTTTCCGGACAGGGGACTATGGCTACACCTTC.

The chain couples TRBV30 to TRBJ2-2, with 10 bases that match TRBD2. CDR1 and CDR2 from the germline V gene are GTSNPN and SVGIG (reference sequence). The CDR3 consists of 15 residues. With 2 bases clipped from V and 6 bases from J, the junction kept 6 bases outside the gene matches. CDR3 in amino acids: CAWSQREGHAGELFF. The CDR3 DNA reads TGTGCCTGGAGTCAGCGGGAGGGCCACGCCGGGGAGCTGTTTTTT. Based on the CDR3 plus reference TRBV30 and TRBJ2-2, the full variable domain is SQTIHQWPATLVQPVGSPLSLECTVEGTSNPNLYWYRQAAGRGLQLLFYSVGIGQISSEVPQNLSASRPQDRQFILSSKKLLLSDSGFYLCAWSQREGHAGELFFGEGSRLTVL.

V gene TRBV27 combines with J gene TRBJ1-1; D is perhaps TRBD1 (5 bases). Germline-derived CDR1 and CDR2 are MNHEY and SMNVEV (reference sequence). This CDR3 is built from 15 residues. Trimming removed 3 bases at V and 0 bases at J, with 11 bases between. As DNA, the CDR3 is TGTGCCAGCAGTTTGGCGGGGGGTTTGAACACTGAAGCTTTCTTT. Its protein is CASSLAGGLNTEAFF.

This clone is a singleton in its sample. The rearrangement links TRBV14 to TRBJ2-1; D perhaps matches TRBD1 (5 bases). The CDR3 totals 15 residues. Germline V gene lookup returns CDR1 SGHDN and CDR2 FVKESK. V lost 5 bases and J lost 0, with 11 bases in between. Written as DNA, the CDR3 is TGTGCCAGCAGCACCCGACAGAGCTCCTACAATGAGCAGTTCTTC. Amino acid sequence: CASSTRQSSYNEQFF. The whole variable domain, remainder taken from reference TRBV14 and TRBJ2-1, is EAGVTQFPSHSVIEKGQTVTLRCDPISGHDNLYWYRRVMGKEIKFLLHFVKESKQDESGMPNNRFLAERTGGTYSTLKVQPAELEDSGVYFCASSTRQSSYNEQFFGPGTRLTVL.

In this sample, this clone turned up a few times. CDR3 region: CASSKGQGMNTEAFF. The DNA of the CDR3 is TGCGCCAGCAGCAAGGGACAGGGGATGAACACTGAAGCTTTCTTT. The rearrangement joins TRBV5-1 to TRBJ1-1; 10 bases match TRBD1. The CDR3 consists of 15 residues. The V gene end was trimmed by 4 bases and the J gene end by 0 bases; junction bases not matched to a gene: 3. CDR1 is SGHRS, CDR2 YFSETQ, per germline.